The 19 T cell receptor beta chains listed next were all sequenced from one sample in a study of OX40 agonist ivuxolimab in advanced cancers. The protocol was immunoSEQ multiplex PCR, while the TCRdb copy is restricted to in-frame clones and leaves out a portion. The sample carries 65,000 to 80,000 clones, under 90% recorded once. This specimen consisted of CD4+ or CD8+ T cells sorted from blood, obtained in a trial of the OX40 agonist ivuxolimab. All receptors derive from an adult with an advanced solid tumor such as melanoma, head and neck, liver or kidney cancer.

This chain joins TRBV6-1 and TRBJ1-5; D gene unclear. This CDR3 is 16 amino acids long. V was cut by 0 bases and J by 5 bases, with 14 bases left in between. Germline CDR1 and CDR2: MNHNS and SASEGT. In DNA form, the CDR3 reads TGTGCCAGCAGTGAAGCACTGAGTCTTCCCCATCAGCCCCAGCATTTT. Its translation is CASSEALSLPHQPQHF.

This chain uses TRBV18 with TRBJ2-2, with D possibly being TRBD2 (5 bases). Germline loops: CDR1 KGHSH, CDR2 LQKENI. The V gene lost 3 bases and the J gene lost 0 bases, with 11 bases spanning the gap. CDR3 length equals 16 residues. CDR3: CASSPQRATNTGELFF. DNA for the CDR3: TGTGCCAGCTCACCTCAGAGGGCGACGAACACCGGGGAGCTGTTTTTT.

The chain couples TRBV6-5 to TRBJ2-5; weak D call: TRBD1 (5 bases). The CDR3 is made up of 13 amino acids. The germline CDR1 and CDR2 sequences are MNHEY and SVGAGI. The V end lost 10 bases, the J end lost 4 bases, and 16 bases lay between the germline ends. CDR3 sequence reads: CATGPGQGETQYF. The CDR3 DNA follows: TGTGCCACTGGGCCAGGGCAAGGAGAGACCCAGTACTTC.

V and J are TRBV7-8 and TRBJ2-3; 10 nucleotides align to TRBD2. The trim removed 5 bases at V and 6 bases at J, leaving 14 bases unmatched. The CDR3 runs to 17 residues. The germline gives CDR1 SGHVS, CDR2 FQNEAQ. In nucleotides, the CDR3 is TGTGCCAGCAGCCCGTTCCTAGCGGGAGTCGACGCCGATACGCAGTATTTT. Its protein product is CASSPFLAGVDADTQYF.

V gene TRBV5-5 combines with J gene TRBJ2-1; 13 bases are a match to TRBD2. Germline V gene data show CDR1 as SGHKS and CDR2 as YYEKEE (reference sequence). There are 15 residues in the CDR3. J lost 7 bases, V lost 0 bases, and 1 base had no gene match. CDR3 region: CASSLGTSGSNEQFF. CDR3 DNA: TGTGCCAGCAGCTTGGGGACTAGCGGGAGTAATGAGCAGTTCTTC.

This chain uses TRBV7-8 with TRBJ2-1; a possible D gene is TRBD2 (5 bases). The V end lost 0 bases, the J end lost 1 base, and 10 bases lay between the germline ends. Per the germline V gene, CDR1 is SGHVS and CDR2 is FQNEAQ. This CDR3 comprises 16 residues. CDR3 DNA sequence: TGTGCCAGCAGCTTAGCTAACGGGAAGTCCTACAATGAGCAGTTCTTC. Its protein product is CASSLANGKSYNEQFF.

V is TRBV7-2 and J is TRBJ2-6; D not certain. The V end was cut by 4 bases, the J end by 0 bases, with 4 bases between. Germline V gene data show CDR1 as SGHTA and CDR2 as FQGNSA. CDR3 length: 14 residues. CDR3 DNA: TGTGCCAGCAGCTCCGCCTCTGGGGCCAACGTCCTGACTTTC. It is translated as CASSSASGANVLTF. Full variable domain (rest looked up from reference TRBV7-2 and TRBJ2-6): GAGVSQSPSNKVTEKGKDVELRCDPISGHTALYWYRQSLGQGLEFLIYFQGNSAPDKSGLPSDRFSAERTGGSVSTLTIQRTQQEDSAVYLCASSSASGANVLTFGAGSRLTVL.

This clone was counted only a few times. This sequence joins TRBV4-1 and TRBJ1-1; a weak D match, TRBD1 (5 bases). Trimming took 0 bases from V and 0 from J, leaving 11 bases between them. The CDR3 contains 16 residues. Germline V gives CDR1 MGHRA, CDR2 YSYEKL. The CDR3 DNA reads TGCGCCAGCAGCCAAGACGTAAGACAGATGAACACTGAAGCTTTCTTT. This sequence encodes CASSQDVRQMNTEAFF.

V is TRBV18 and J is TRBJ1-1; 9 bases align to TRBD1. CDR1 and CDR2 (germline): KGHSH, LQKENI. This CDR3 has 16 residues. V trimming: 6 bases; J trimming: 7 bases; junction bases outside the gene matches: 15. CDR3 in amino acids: CASSSTGQGRAIEAFF. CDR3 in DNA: TGTGCCAGCTCTTCCACGGGACAGGGAAGGGCCATTGAAGCTTTCTTT.

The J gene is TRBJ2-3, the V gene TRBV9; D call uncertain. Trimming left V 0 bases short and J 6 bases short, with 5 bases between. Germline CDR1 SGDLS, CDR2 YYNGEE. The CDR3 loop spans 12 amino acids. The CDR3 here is CASSVERDTQYF. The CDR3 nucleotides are TGTGCCAGCAGCGTAGAAAGGGATACGCAGTATTTT.

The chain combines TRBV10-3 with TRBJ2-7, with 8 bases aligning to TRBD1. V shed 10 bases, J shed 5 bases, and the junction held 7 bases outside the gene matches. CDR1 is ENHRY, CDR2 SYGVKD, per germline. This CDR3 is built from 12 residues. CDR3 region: CASGQGIDEQYF. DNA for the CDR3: TGTGCCAGCGGACAGGGTATCGACGAGCAGTACTTC.

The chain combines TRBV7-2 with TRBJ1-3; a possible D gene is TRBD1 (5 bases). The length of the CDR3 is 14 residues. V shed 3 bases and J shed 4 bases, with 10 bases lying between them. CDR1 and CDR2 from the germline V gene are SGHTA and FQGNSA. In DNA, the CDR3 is TGTGCCAGCAGCTTGCAGGGCCAAGGAAACACCATATATTTT. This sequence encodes CASSLQGQGNTIYF.

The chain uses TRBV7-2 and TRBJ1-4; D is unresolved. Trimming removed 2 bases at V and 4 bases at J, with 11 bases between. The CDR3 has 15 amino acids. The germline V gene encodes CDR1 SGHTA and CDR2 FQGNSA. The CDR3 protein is CASSLTGSDNEKLFF. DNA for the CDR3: TGTGCCAGCAGCTTAACGGGATCGGATAATGAAAAACTGTTTTTT.

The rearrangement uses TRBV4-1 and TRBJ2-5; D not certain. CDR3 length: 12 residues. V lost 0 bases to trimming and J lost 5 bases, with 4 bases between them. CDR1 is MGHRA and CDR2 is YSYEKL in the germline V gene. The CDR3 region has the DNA TGCGCCAGCAGCCAAGATCGGGAGACCCAGTACTTC. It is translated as CASSQDRETQYF.

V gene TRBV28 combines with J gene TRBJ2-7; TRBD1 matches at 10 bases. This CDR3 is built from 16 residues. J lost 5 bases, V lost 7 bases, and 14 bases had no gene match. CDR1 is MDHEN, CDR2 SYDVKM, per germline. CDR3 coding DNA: TGTGCCAGCACAACCGAAGCGGGACAGGGGTACAACGAGCAGTACTTC. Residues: CASTTEAGQGYNEQYF.

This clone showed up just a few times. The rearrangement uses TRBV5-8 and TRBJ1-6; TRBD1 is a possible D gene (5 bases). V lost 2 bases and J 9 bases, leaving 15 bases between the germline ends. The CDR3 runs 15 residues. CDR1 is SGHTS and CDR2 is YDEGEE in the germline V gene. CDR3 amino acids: CASSLGAADSSPLHF. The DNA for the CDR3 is TGTGCCAGCAGCTTAGGAGCGGCAGACAGTTCACCCCTCCACTTT.

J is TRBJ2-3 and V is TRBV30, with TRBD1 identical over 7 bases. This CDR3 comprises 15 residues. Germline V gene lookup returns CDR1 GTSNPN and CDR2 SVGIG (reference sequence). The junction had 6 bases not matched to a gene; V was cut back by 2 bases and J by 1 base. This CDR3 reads CAWSPNGQGTDTQYF. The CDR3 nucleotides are TGTGCCTGGAGTCCGAATGGACAGGGCACAGATACGCAGTATTTT.

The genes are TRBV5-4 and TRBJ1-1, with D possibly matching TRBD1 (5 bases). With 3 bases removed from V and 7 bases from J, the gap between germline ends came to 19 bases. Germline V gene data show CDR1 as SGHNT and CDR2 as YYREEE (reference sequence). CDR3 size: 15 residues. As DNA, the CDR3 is TGTGCCAGCAGCTACTCTGCCGGGGGAAGTGGTGAAGCTTTCTTT. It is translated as CASSYSAGGSGEAFF.

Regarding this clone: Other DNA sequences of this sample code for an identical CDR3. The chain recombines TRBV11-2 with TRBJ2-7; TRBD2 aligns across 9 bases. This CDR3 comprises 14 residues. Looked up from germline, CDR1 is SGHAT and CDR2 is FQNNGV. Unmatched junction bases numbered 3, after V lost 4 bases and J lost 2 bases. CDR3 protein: CASSWAGGPYEQYF. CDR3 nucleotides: TGTGCCAGCAGCTGGGCGGGGGGGCCCTACGAGCAGTACTTC.